This is a list of T cell receptor beta chains from one sample in a study of blood T cell repertoires in COVID-19. Generated by immunoSEQ multiplex PCR, the TCRdb table keeps only in-frame clones and is missing some. The sample comprises about 240,000 clones, approximately 83% of which are singletons, and roughly 3.5% rests with the top ten. Material for sequencing was PBMCs or T cells enriched from blood (not recorded which). These receptors were collected from a woman in her forties with acute COVID-19. Each CDR3 is given with its conserved first and last residue. D genes are given only for firm matches. Some rows mark clone size as missing; the rest say once, few, many or name a class of expanded clone.

TRBD1,.,TRBV6-5,TRBJ1-2,CASSLRTGLVDGYTF,TGTGCCAGCAGTTTAAGGACAGGGTTAGTTGATGGCTACACCTTC
.,.,TRBV6-5,TRBJ2-6,CASSTYVRANVLTF,TGTGCCAGCAGTACATACGTCAGGGCCAACGTCCTGACTTTC
.,.,TRBV10-2,TRBJ2-7,CASSESRAYEQYF,TGCGCCAGCAGTGAGTCGAGGGCCTACGAGCAGTACTTC
TRBD2,.,TRBV9,TRBJ2-1,CASATSGIYNEQFF,TGTGCCAGCGCGACTAGCGGGATTTACAATGAGCAGTTCTTC
TRBD2,.,TRBV9,TRBJ2-2,CASSEGLAGSSTGELFF,TGTGCCAGCAGCGAGGGACTAGCGGGGTCGAGCACCGGGGAGCTGTTTTTT
TRBD2,.,TRBV5-4,TRBJ2-1,CASSSGTSGDNEQFF,TGTGCCAGCAGCTCCGGGACTAGCGGGGACAATGAGCAGTTCTTC
.,few,TRBV6-5,TRBJ1-1,CASNREGGTEAFF,TGTGCCAGCAACAGGGAAGGGGGCACTGAAGCTTTCTTT
.,once,TRBV2,TRBJ2-1,CASRTGTWQFF,TGTGCCAGCAGAACCGGGACTTGGCAGTTCTTC
TRBD1,once,TRBV27,TRBJ1-2,CASSPHRGPSEANYGYTF,TGTGCCAGCAGTCCCCACAGGGGGCCGTCGGAGGCTAACTATGGCTACACCTTC
TRBD1,once,TRBV2,TRBJ1-5,CASSAGGLSNQPQHF,TGTGCCAGCAGTGCAGGGGGTTTGAGCAATCAGCCCCAGCATTTT